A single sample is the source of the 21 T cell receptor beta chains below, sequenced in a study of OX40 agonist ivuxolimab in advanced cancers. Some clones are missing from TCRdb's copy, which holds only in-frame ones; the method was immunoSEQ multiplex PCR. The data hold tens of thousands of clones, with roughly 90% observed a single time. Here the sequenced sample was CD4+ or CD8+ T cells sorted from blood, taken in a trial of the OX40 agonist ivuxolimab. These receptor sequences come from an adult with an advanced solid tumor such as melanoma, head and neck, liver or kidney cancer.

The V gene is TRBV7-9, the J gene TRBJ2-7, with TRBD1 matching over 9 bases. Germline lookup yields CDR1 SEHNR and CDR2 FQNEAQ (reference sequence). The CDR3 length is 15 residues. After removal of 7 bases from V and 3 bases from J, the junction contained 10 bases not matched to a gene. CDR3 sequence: CASTSGDRVLYEQYF. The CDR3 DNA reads TGTGCCAGCACCTCGGGGGACAGGGTTCTCTACGAGCAGTACTTC.

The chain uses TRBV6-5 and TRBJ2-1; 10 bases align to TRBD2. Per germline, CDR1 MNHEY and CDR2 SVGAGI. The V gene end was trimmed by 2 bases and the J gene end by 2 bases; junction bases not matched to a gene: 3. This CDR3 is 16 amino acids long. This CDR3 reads CASSYETSGAYNEQFF. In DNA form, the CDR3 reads TGTGCCAGCAGTTACGAAACTAGCGGGGCCTACAATGAGCAGTTCTTC.

The CDR3 here is CASKGRGNFNYGYTF. CDR3 DNA: TGTGCCAGCAAGGGGAGGGGAAACTTTAACTATGGCTACACCTTC. The V gene is TRBV2, the J gene TRBJ1-2; D might be TRBD1 (5 bases). V gave up 7 bases and J gave up 1 base, with 16 bases separating them. Germline V gene sequence: CDR1 SNHLY, CDR2 FYNNEI. CDR3 length: 15 amino acids.

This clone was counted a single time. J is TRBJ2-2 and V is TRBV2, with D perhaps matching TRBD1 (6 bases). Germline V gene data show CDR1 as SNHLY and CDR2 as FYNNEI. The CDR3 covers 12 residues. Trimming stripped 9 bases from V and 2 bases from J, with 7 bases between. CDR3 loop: CARDSNTGELFF. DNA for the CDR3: TGTGCCAGGGACAGCAACACCGGGGAGCTGTTTTTT.

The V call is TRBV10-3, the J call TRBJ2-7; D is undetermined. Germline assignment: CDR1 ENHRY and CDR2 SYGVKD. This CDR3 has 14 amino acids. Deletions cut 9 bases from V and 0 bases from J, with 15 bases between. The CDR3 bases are TGTGCCATGAAAAGTGGGATTAGCTCCTACGAGCAGTACTTC. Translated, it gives CAMKSGISSYEQYF.

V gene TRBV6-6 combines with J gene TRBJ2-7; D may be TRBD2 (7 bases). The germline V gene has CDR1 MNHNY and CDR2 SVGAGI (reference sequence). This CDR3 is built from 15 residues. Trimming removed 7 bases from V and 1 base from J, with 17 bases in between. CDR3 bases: TGTGCCAGCACCCTGGGGGGGGGCGGATCCTACGAGCAGTACTTC. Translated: CASTLGGGGSYEQYF.

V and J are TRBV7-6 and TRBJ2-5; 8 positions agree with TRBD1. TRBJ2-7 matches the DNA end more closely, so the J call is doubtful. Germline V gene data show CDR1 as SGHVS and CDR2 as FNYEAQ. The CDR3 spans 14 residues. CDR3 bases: TGTGCCAGCAGCTCCCGGACAGGGTTGGGCGAGCAGTACTTC. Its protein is CASSSRTGLGEQYF.

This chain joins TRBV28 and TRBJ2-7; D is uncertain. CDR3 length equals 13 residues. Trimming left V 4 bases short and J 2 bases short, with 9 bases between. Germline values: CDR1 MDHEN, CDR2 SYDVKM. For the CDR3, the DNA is TGTGCCAGCAGTTCAGGAGCTACCTACGAGCAGTACTTC. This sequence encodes CASSSGATYEQYF.

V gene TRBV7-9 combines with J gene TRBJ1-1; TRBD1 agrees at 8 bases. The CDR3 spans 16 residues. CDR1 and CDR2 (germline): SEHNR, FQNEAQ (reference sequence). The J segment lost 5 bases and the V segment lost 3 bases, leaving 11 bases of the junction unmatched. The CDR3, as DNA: TGTGCCAGCAGCTTTAAGGGCGCAGGGGGCTTGACTGAAGCTTTCTTT. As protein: CASSFKGAGGLTEAFF.

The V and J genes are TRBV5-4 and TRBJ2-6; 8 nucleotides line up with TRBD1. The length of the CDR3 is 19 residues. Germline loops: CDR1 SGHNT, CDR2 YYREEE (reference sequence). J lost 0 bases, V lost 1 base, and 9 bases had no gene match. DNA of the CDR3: TGTGCCAGCAGCTTGATGGGACAGGTAATGTCCTCTGGGGCCAACGTCCTGACTTTC. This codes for CASSLMGQVMSSGANVLTF. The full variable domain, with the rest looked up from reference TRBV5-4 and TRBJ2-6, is ETGVTQSPTHLIKTRGQQVTLRCSSQSGHNTVSWYQQALGQGPQFIFQYYREEENGRGNFPPRFSGLQFPNYSSELNVNALELDDSALYLCASSLMGQVMSSGANVLTFGAGSRLTVL.

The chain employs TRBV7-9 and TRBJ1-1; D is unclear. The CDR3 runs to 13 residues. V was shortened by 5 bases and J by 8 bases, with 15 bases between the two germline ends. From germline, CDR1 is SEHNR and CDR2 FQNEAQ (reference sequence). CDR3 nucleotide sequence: TGTGCCAGCAGCAAAATCCTGGGTTCCGAAGCTTTCTTT. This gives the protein CASSKILGSEAFF.

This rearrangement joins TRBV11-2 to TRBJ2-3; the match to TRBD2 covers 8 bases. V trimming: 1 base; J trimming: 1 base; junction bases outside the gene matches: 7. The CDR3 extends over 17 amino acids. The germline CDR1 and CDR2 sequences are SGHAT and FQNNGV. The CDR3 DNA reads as TGTGCCAGCAGCTTAGTACTAGCGGAATATGGCACAGATACGCAGTATTTT. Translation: CASSLVLAEYGTDTQYF.

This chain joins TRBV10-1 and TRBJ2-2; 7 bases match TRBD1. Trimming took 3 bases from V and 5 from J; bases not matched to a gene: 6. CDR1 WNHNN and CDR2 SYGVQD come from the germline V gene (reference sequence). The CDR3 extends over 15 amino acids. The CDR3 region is CASSEGRGWTGELFF. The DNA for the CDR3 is TGCGCCAGCAGTGAAGGCAGGGGGTGGACCGGGGAGCTGTTTTTT.

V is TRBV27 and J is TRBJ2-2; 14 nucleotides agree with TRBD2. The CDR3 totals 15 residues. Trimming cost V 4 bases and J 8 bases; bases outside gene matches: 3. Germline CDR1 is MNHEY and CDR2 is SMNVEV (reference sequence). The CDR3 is CASSSGTSGRGELFF. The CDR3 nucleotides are TGTGCCAGCAGTTCAGGGACTAGCGGGAGAGGGGAGCTGTTTTTT.

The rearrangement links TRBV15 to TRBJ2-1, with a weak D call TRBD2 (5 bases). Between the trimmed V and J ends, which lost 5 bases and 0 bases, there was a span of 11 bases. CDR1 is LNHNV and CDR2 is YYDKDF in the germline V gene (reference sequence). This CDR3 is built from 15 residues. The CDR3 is CATSASFGSYNEQFF. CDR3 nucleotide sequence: TGTGCCACCAGCGCTAGCTTCGGCTCCTACAATGAGCAGTTCTTC.

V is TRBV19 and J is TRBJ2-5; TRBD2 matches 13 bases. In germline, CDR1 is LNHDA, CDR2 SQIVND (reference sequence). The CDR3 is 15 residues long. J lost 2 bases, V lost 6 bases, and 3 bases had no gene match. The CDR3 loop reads CASSLTSGGQETQYF. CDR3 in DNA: TGTGCCAGTAGCCTGACTAGCGGGGGGCAAGAGACCCAGTACTTC.

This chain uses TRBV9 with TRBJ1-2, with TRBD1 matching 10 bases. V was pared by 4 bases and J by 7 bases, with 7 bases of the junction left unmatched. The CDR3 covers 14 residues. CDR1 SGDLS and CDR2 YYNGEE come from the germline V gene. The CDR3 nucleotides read TGTGCCAGCAGCTCGACAGGGGGCGCAGGTGGCTACACCTTC. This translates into CASSSTGGAGGYTF.

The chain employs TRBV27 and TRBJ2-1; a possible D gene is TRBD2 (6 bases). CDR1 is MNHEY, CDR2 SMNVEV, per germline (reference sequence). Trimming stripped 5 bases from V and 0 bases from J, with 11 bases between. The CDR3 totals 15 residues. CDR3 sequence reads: CASSPETSSYNEQFF. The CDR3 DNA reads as TGTGCCAGCAGTCCTGAGACTAGCTCCTACAATGAGCAGTTCTTC.

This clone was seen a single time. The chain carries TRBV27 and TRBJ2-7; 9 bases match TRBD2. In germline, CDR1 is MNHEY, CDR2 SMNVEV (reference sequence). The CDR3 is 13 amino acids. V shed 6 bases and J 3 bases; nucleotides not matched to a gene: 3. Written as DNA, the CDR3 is TGTGCCAGCAGGGCGGGAGGGAGCTACGAGCAGTACTTC. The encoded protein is CASRAGGSYEQYF.

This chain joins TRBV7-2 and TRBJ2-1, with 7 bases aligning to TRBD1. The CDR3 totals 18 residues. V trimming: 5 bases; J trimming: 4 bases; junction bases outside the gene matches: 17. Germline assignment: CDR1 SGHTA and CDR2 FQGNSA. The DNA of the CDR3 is TGTGCCAGCAGCCCCGTCCTCAGTCCCAGGGGGATATACAATGAGCAGTTCTTC. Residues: CASSPVLSPRGIYNEQFF.

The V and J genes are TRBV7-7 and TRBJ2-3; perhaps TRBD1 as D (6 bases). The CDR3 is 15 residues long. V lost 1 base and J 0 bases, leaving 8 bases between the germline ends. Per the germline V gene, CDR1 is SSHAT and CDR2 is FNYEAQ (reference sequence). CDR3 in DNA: TGTGCCAGCAGCTTAGGAACAGGGAGCACAGATACGCAGTATTTT. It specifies CASSLGTGSTDTQYF.